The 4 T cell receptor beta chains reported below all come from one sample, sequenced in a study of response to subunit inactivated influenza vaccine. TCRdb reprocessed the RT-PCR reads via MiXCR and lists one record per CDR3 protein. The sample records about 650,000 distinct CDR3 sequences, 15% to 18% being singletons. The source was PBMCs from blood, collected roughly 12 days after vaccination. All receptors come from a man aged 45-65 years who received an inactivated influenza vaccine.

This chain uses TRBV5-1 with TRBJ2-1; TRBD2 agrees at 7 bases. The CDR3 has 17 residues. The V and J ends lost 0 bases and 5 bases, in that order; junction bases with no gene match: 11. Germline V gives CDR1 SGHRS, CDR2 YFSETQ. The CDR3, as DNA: TGCGCCAGCAGCTTGGCCACGTCGGGGGGTCCCCACAATGAGCAGTTCTTC. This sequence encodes CASSLATSGGPHNEQFF.

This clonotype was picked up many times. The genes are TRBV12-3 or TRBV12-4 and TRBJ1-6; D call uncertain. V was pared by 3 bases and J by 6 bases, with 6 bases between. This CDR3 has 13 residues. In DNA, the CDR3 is TGTGCCAGCAGTTTTCAGGTTAATTCACCCCTCCACTTT. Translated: CASSFQVNSPLHF.

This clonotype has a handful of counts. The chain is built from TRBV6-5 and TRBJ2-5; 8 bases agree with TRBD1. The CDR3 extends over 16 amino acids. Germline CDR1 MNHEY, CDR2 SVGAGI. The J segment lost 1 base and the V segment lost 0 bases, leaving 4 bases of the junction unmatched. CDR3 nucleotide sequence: TGTGCCAGCAGTTACTCACCGACAGGGGTCCAAGAGACCCAGTACTTC. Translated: CASSYSPTGVQETQYF.

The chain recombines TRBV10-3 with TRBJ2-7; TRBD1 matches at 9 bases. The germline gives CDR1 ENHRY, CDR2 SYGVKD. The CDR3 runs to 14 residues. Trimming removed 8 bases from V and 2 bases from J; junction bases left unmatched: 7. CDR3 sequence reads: CAIGRTGETYEQYF. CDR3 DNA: TGTGCCATCGGGAGGACAGGGGAGACCTACGAGCAGTACTTC.